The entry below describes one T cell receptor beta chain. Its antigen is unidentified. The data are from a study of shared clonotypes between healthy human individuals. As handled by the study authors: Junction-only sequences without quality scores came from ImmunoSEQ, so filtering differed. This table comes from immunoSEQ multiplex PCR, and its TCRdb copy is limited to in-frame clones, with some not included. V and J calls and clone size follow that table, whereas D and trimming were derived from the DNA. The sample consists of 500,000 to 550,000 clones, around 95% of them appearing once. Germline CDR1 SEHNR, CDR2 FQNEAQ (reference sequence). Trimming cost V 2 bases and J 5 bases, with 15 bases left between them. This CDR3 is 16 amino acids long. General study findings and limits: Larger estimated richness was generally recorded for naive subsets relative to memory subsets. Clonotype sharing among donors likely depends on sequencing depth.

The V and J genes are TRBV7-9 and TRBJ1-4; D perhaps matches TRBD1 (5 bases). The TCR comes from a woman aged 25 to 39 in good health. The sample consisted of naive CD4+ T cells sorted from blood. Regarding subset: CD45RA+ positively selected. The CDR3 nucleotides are TGTGCCAGCAGCTTAAATCCAGGGAAGGGCAATGAAAAACTGTTTTTT. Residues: CASSLNPGKGNEKLFF.